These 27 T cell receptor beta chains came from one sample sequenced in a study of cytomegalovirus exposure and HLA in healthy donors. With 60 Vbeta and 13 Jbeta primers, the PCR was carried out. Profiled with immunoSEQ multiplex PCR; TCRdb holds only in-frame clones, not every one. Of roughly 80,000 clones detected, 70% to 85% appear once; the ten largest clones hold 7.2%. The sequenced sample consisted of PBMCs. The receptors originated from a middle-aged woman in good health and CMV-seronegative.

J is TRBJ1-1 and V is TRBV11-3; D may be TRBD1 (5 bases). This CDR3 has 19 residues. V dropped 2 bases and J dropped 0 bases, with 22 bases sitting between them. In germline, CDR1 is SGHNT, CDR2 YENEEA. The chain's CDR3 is CASSLLKERVRDMNTEAFF. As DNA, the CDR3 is TGTGCCAGCAGCTTACTAAAAGAGAGAGTCAGGGATATGAACACTGAAGCTTTCTTT.

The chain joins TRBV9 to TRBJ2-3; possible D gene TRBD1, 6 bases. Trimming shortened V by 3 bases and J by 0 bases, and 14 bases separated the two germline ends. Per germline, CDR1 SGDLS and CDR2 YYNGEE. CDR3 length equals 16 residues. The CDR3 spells CASSATWDISTDTQYF. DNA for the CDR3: TGTGCCAGCAGCGCCACCTGGGACATCAGCACAGATACGCAGTATTTT.

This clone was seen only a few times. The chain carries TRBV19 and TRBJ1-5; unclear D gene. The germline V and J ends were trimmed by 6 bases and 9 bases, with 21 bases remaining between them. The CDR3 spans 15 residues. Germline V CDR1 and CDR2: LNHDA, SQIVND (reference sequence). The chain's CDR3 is CASSSSPGGMMPQHF. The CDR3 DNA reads TGTGCCAGTAGCTCAAGTCCAGGCGGGATGATGCCCCAGCATTTT.

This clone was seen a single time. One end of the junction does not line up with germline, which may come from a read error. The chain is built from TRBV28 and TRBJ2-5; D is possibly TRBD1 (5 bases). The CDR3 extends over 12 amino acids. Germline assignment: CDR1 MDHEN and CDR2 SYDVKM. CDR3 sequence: CAGSLYRETQYF. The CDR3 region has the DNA TGTGCCGGCAGTCTATACAGGGAGACCCAGTACTTC.

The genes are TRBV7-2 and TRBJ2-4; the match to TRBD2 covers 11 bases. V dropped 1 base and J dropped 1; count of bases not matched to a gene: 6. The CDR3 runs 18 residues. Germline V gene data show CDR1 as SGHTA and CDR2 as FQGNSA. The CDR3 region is CASSLVLAGDSAKNIQYF. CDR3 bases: TGTGCCAGCAGCTTAGTACTAGCGGGAGATTCGGCCAAAAACATTCAGTACTTC.

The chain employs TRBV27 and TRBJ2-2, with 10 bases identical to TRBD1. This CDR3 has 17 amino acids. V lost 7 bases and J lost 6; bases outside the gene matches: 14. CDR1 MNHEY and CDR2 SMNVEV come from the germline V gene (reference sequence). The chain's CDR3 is CASKRSRQGARAGELFF. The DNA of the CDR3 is TGTGCCAGCAAACGGAGCCGACAGGGGGCGAGGGCCGGGGAGCTGTTTTTT.

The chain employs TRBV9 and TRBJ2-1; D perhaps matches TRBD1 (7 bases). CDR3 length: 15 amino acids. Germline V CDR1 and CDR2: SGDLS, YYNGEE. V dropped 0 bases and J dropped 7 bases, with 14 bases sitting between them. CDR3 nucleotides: TGTGCCAGCAGCGTAGGCAGGGGGGACTTTAATGAGCAGTTCTTC. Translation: CASSVGRGDFNEQFF.

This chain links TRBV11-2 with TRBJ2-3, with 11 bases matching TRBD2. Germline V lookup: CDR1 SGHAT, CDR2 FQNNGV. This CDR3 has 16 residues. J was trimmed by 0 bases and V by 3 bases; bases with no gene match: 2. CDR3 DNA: TGTGCCAGCAGCTTTGGACTAGCGGGCAGCACAGATACGCAGTATTTT. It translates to CASSFGLAGSTDTQYF.

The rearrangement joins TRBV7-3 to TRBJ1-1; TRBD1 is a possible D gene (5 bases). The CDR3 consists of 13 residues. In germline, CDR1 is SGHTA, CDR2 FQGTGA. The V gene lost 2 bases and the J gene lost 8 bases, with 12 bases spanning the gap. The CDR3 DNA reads TGTGCCAGCAGCTTATCCGGCCCAGGGGAAGCTTTCTTT. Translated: CASSLSGPGEAFF.

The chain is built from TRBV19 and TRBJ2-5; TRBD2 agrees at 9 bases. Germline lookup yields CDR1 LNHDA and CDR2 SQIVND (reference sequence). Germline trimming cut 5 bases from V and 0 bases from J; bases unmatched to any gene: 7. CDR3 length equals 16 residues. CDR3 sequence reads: CASSLTRGGDQETQYF. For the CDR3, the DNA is TGTGCCAGTAGTCTCACGCGGGGGGGCGACCAAGAGACCCAGTACTTC. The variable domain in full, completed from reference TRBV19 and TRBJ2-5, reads DGGITQSPKYLFRKEGQNVTLSCEQNLNHDAMYWYRQDPGQGLRLIYYSQIVNDFQKGDIAEGYSVSREKKESFPLTVTSAQKNPTAFYLCASSLTRGGDQETQYFGPGTRLLVL.

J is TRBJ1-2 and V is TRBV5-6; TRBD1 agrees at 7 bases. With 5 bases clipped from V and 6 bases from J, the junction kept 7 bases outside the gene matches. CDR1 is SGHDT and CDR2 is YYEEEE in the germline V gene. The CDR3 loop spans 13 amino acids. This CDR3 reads CASSRGQWNGYTF. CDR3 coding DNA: TGTGCCAGCAGTAGGGGGCAGTGGAATGGCTACACCTTC.

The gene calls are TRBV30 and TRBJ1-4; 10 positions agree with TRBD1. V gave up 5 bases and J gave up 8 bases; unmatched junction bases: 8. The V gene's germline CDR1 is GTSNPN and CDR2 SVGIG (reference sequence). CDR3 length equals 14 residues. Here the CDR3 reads CAWLRTGGNEKLFF. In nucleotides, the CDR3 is TGTGCCTGGCTTCGGACAGGGGGAAACGAAAAACTGTTTTTT.

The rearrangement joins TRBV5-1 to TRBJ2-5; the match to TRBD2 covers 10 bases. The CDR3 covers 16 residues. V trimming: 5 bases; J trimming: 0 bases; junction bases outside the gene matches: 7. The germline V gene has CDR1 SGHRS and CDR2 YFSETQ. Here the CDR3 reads CASRPTSGAYQETQYF. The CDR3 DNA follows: TGCGCCAGCAGACCTACTAGCGGGGCCTACCAAGAGACCCAGTACTTC. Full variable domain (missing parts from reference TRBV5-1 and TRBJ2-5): KAGVTQTPRYLIKTRGQQVTLSCSPISGHRSVSWYQQTPGQGLQFLFEYFSETQRNKGNFPGRFSGRQFSNSRSEMNVSTLELGDSALYLCASRPTSGAYQETQYFGPGTRLLVL.

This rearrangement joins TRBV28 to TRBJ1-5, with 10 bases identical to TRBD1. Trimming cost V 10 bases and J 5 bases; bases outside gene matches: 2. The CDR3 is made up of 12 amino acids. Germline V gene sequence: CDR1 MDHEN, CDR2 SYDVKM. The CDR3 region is CAIGTGDQPQHF. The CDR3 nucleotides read TGTGCCATCGGGACAGGGGATCAGCCCCAGCATTTT.

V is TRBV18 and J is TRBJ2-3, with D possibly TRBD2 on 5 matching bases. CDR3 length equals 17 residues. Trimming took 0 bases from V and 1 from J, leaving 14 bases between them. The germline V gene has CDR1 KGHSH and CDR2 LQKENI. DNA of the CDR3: TGTGCCAGCTCACCACCGGTGGCAGGAGGCCGCACAGATACGCAGTATTTT. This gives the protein CASSPPVAGGRTDTQYF.

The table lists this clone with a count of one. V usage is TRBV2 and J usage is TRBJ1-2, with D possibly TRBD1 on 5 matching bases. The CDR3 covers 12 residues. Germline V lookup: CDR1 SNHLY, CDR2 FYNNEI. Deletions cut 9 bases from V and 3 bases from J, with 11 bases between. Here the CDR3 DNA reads TGTGCCAGGGGACTGAGGTACTATGGCTACACCTTC. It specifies CARGLRYYGYTF.

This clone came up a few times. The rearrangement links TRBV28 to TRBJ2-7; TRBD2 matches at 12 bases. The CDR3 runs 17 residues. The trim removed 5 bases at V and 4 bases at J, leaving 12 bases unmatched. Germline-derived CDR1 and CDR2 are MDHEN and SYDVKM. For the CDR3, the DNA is TGTGCCAGCAGTCTCTCTTCTAGCGGGAGGGCCAGGTACGAGCAGTACTTC. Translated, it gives CASSLSSSGRARYEQYF.

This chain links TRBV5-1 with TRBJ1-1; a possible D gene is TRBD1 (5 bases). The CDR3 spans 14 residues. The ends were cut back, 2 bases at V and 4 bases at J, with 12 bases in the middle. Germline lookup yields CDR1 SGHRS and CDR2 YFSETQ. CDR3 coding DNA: TGCGCCAGCAGCTTTGACAGAATCAGCACTGAAGCTTTCTTT. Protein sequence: CASSFDRISTEAFF.

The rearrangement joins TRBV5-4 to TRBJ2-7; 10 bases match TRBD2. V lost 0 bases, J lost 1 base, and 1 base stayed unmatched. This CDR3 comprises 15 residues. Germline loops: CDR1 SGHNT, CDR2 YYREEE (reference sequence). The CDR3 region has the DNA TGTGCCAGCAGCTTGGGACTAGCGGGTTCCTACGAGCAGTACTTC. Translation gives CASSLGLAGSYEQYF.

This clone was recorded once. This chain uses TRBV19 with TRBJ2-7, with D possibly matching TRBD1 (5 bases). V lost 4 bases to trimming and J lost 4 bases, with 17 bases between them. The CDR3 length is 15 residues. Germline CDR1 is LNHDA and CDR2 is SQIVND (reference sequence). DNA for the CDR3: TGTGCCAGTAGTAGGCACAGGCCTCTGCAATACGAGCAGTACTTC. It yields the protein CASSRHRPLQYEQYF.

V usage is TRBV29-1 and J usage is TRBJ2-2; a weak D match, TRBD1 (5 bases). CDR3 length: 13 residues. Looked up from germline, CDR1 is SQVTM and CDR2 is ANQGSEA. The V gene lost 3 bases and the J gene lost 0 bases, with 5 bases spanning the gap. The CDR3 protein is CSVDRANTGELFF. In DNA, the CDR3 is TGCAGCGTTGACAGGGCGAACACCGGGGAGCTGTTTTTT.

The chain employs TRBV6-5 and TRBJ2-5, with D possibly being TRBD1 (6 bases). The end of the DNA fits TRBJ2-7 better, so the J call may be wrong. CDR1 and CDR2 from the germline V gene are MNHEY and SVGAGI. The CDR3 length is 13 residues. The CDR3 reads CASSYDRSYEQYF. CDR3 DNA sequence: TGTGCCAGCAGTTACGACAGGTCCTACGAGCAGTACTTC.

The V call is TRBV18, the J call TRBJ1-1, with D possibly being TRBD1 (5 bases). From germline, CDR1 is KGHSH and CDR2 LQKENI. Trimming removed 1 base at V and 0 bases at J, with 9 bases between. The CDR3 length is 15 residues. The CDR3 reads CASSPLPRVNTEAFF. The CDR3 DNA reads TGTGCCAGCTCACCACTCCCCAGGGTGAACACTGAAGCTTTCTTT.

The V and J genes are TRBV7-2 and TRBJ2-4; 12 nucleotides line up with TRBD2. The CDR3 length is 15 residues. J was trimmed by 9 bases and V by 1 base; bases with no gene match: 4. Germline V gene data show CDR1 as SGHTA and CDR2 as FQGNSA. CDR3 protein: CASSLGLAGEIIQYF. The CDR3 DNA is TGTGCCAGCAGCTTAGGACTAGCGGGAGAGATCATTCAGTACTTC.

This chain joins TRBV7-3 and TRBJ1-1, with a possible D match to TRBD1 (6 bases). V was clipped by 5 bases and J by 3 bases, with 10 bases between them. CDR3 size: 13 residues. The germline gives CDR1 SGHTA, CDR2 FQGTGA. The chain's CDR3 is CASSPRGDTEAFF. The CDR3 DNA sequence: TGTGCCAGCAGCCCCAGGGGAGACACTGAAGCTTTCTTT.

The CDR3 sequence: CSVEVVGSVSDTQYF. The CDR3 bases are TGCAGCGTTGAAGTTGTTGGTAGCGTTTCAGATACGCAGTATTTT. The rearrangement uses TRBV29-1 and TRBJ2-3, with D perhaps matching TRBD2 (5 bases). The CDR3 has 15 amino acids. Per the germline V gene, CDR1 is SQVTM and CDR2 is ANQGSEA. The V end was cut by 1 base, the J end by 4 bases, with 15 bases between.

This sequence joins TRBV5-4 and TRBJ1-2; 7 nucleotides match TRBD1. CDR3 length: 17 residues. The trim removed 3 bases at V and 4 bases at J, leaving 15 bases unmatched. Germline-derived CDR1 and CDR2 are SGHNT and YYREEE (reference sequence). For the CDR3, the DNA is TGTGCCAGCAGCTCAGATGGGACAGTCCTCTCACTCTATGGCTACACCTTC. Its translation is CASSSDGTVLSLYGYTF. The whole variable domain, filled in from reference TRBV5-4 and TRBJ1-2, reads ETGVTQSPTHLIKTRGQQVTLRCSSQSGHNTVSWYQQALGQGPQFIFQYYREEENGRGNFPPRFSGLQFPNYSSELNVNALELDDSALYLCASSSDGTVLSLYGYTFGSGTRLTVV.